A selection of T cell receptor beta chains follows, all from one sample in a study of blood T cell repertoires in COVID-19. The method was immunoSEQ multiplex PCR; TCRdb's version includes in-frame clones alone and lacks a portion of them. The data contain roughly 200,000 clones, about nine tenths of them singletons. Material for sequencing was PBMCs or T cells enriched from blood (not recorded which). These receptors were obtained from a woman aged 30 to 39 with acute COVID-19. CDR3s include the opening cysteine and the closing phenylalanine or tryptophan. Fields, in order: CDR3 protein, V gene, J gene, CDR3 length.

cdr3_aa: CASSQGAGQETQYF
v_call: TRBV3-1/TRBV3-2
j_call: TRBJ2-5
cdr3_length: 14

cdr3_aa: CASSPRGVVNTEAFF
v_call: TRBV6-5
j_call: TRBJ1-1
cdr3_length: 15

cdr3_aa: CASSLVSYSSDYEQYF
v_call: TRBV13
j_call: TRBJ2-7
cdr3_length: 16

cdr3_aa: CASSPPSGGYEQFF
v_call: TRBV18
j_call: TRBJ2-1
cdr3_length: 14

cdr3_aa: CASSLGGTEPNYGYTF
v_call: TRBV7-9
j_call: TRBJ1-2
cdr3_length: 16

cdr3_aa: CASSGDTENNQPQHF
v_call: TRBV28
j_call: TRBJ1-5
cdr3_length: 15

cdr3_aa: CASSHRQASLDTEAFF
v_call: TRBV7-9
j_call: TRBJ1-1
cdr3_length: 16

cdr3_aa: CASSNRVTGNSPLHF
v_call: TRBV19
j_call: TRBJ1-6
cdr3_length: 15

cdr3_aa: CASSDGGQETQYF
v_call: TRBV10-1
j_call: TRBJ2-5
cdr3_length: 13

cdr3_aa: CASSPGQGFLEQYF
v_call: TRBV19
j_call: TRBJ2-7
cdr3_length: 14

cdr3_aa: CATSRDLRQGMSSPLHF
v_call: TRBV15
j_call: TRBJ1-6
cdr3_length: 17

cdr3_aa: CASSLFTGWGYTF
v_call: TRBV5-6
j_call: TRBJ1-2
cdr3_length: 13

cdr3_aa: CASSQVDQGSQHF
v_call: TRBV4-1
j_call: TRBJ1-5
cdr3_length: 13

cdr3_aa: CSVEANGEAFF
v_call: TRBV29-1
j_call: TRBJ1-1
cdr3_length: 11

cdr3_aa: CASSPGTRSYEQYF
v_call: TRBV9
j_call: TRBJ2-7
cdr3_length: 14

cdr3_aa: CASSRVAGGYEQYF
v_call: TRBV28
j_call: TRBJ2-7
cdr3_length: 14